This T cell receptor beta chain was sequenced in a study of blood T cell repertoires in COVID-19. Study context: T cells, B-cell-depleted T cells, or PBMCs supplied cDNA or gDNA.

TCRdb's copy holds only in-frame clones and misses some; the assay was immunoSEQ multiplex PCR. In the table there are a few hundred thousand clones, approximately 84% of which are singletons. Ages ranged from about 18 to 89 years, with residence in about two dozen US areas. CDR1 SGHRS and CDR2 YFSETQ come from the germline V gene. The CDR3 runs to 14 residues. V lost 5 bases and J lost 5; bases outside the gene matches: 5. V is TRBV5-1 and J is TRBJ1-1, with TRBD1 identical over 11 bases. The clonotype originates from a man in his fifties or sixties who had recovered from COVID-19. Sequencing input: PBMCs or T cells enriched from blood (not recorded which). The CDR3 loop is CASRRTGGQTEAFF. The CDR3 region has the DNA TGCGCCAGCAGACGGACAGGGGGCCAAACTGAAGCTTTCTTT. Drawing the rest from reference TRBV5-1 and TRBJ1-1, the complete variable domain is KAGVTQTPRYLIKTRGQQVTLSCSPISGHRSVSWYQQTPGQGLQFLFEYFSETQRNKGNFPGRFSGRQFSNSRSEMNVSTLELGDSALYLCASRRTGGQTEAFFGQGTRLTVV.